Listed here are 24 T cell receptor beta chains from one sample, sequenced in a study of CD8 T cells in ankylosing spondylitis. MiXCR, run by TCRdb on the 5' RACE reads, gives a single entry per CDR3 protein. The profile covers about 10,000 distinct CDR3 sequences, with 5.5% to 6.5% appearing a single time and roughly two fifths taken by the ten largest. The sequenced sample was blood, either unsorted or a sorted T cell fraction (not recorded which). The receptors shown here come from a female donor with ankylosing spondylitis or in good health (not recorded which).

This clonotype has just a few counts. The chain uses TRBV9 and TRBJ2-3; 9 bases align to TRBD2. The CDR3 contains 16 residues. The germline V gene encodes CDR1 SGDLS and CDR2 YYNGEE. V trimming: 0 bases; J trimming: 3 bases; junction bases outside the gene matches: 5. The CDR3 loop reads CASSVAEREVTDTQYF. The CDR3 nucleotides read TGTGCCAGCAGCGTAGCAGAGCGGGAGGTGACAGATACGCAGTATTTT. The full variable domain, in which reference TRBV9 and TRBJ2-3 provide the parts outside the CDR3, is DSGVTQTPKHLITATGQRVTLRCSPRSGDLSVYWYQQSLDQGLQFLIQYYNGEERAKGNILERFSAQQFPDLHSELNLSSLELGDSALYFCASSVAEREVTDTQYFGPGTRLTVL.

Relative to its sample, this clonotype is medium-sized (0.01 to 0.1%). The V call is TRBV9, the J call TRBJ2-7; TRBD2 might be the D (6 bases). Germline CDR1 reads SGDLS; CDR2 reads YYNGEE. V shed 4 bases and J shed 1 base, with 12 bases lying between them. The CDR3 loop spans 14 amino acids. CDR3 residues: CASSLGRGSYEQYF. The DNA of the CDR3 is TGTGCCAGCAGCCTGGGCCGGGGGTCCTACGAGCAGTACTTC.

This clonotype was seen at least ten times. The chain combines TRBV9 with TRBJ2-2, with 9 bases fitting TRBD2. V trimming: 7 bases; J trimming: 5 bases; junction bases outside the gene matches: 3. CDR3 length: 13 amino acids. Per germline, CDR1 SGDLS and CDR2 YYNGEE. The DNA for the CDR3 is TGTGCCAGCCTAAGCGGGAGGACCGGGGAGCTGTTTTTT. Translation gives CASLSGRTGELFF. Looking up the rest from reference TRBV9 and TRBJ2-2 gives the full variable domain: DSGVTQTPKHLITATGQRVTLRCSPRSGDLSVYWYQQSLDQGLQFLIQYYNGEERAKGNILERFSAQQFPDLHSELNLSSLELGDSALYFCASLSGRTGELFFGEGSRLTVL.

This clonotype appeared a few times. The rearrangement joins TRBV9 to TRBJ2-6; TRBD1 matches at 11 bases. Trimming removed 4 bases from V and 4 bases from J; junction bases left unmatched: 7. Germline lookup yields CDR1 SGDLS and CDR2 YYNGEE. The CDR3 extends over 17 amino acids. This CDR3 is CASSSWDRGFGANVLTF. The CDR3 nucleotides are TGTGCCAGCAGCTCCTGGGACAGGGGGTTCGGGGCCAACGTCCTGACTTTC.

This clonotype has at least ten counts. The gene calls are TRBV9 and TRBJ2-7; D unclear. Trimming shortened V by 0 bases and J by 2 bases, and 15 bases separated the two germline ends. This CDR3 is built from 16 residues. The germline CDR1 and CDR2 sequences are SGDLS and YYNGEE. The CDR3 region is CASSVASSTATYEQYF. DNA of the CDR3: TGTGCCAGCAGCGTAGCTTCCTCTACGGCGACCTACGAGCAGTACTTC.

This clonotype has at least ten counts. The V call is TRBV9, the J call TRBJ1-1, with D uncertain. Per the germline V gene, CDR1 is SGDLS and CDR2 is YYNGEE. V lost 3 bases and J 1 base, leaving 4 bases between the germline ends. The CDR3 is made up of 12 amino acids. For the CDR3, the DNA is TGTGCCAGCAGCGAGGGGAACACTGAAGCTTTCTTT. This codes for CASSEGNTEAFF.

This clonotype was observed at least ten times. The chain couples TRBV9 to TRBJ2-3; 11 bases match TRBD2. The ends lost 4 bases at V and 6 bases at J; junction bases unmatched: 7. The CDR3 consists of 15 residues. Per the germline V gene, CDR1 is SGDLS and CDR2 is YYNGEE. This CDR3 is CASSPRLAGPDTQYF. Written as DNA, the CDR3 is TGTGCCAGCAGCCCGCGACTAGCGGGACCCGATACGCAGTATTTT.

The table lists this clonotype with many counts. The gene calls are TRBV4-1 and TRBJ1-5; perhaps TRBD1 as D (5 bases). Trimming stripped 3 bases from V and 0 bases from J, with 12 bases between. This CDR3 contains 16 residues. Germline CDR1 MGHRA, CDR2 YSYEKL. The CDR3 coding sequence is TGCGCCAGCAGCCAGCGGGACGGTTTTAGCAATCAGCCCCAGCATTTT. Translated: CASSQRDGFSNQPQHF.

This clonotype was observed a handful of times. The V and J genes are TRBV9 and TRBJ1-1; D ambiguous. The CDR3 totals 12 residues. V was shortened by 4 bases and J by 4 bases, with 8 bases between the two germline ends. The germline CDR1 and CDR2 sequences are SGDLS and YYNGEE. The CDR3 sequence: CASSSVSTEAFF. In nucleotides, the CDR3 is TGTGCCAGCAGCTCGGTCAGCACTGAAGCTTTCTTT. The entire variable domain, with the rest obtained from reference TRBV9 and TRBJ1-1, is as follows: DSGVTQTPKHLITATGQRVTLRCSPRSGDLSVYWYQQSLDQGLQFLIQYYNGEERAKGNILERFSAQQFPDLHSELNLSSLELGDSALYFCASSSVSTEAFFGQGTRLTVV.

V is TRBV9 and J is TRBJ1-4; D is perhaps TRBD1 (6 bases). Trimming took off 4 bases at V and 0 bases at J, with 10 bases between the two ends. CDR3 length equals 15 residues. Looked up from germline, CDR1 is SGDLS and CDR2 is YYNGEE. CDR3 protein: CASSLQGSTNEKLFF. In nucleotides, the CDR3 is TGTGCCAGCAGCCTGCAGGGGTCAACTAATGAAAAACTGTTTTTT. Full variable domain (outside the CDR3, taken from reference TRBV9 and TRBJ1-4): DSGVTQTPKHLITATGQRVTLRCSPRSGDLSVYWYQQSLDQGLQFLIQYYNGEERAKGNILERFSAQQFPDLHSELNLSSLELGDSALYFCASSLQGSTNEKLFFGSGTQLSVL.

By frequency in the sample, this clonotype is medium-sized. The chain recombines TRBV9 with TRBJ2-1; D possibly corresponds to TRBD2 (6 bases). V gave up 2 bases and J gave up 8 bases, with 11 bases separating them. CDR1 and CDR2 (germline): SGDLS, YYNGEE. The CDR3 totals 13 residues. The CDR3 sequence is CASSVEGVDEQFF. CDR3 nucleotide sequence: TGTGCCAGCAGCGTGGAGGGTGTCGATGAGCAGTTCTTC.

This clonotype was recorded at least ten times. The CDR3 protein is CASSVERQSTDTQYF. DNA of the CDR3: TGTGCCAGCAGCGTAGAACGACAAAGCACAGATACGCAGTATTTT. The V gene is TRBV9, the J gene TRBJ2-3; D is ambiguous. Germline V gene data show CDR1 as SGDLS and CDR2 as YYNGEE. The CDR3 runs 15 residues. V dropped 0 bases and J dropped 0 bases, with 8 bases sitting between them.

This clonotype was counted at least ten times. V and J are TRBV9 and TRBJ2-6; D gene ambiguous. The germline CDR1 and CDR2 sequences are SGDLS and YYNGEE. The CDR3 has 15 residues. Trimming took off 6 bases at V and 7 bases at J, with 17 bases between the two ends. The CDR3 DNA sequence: TGTGCCAGCACCACCCCCGGAGAAGGCGCCAACGTCCTGACTTTC. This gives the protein CASTTPGEGANVLTF.

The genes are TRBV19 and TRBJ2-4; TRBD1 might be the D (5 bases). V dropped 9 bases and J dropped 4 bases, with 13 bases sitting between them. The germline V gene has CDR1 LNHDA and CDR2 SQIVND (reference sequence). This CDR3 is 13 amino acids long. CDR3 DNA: TGTGCCAGGCGGACAACAATGAAAAACATTCAGTACTTC. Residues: CARRTTMKNIQYF.

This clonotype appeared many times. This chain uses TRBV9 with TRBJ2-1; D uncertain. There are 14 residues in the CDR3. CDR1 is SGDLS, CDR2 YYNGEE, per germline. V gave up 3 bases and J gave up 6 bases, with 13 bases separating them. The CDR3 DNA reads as TGTGCCAGCAGCGAGGGCGTGGGTCTCAATGAGCAGTTCTTC. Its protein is CASSEGVGLNEQFF.

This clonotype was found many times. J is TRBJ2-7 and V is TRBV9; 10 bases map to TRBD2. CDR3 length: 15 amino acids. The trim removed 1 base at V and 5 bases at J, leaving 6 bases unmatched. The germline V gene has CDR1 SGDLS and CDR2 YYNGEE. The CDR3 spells CASSVSSGGAHEQYF. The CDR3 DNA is TGTGCCAGCAGCGTATCGAGCGGGGGGGCCCACGAGCAGTACTTC.

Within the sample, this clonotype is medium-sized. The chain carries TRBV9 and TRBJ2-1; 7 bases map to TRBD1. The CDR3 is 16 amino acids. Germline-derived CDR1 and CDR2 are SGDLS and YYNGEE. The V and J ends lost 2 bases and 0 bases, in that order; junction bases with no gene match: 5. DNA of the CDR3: TGTGCCAGCAGCGTTCAAACAGGGGACTCCTACAATGAGCAGTTCTTC. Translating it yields CASSVQTGDSYNEQFF. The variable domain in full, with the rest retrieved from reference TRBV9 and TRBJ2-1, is DSGVTQTPKHLITATGQRVTLRCSPRSGDLSVYWYQQSLDQGLQFLIQYYNGEERAKGNILERFSAQQFPDLHSELNLSSLELGDSALYFCASSVQTGDSYNEQFFGPGTRLTVL.

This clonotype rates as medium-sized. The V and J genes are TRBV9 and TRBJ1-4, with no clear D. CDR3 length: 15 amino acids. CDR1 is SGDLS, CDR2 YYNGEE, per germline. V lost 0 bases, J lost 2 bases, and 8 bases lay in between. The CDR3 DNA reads TGTGCCAGCAGCGTAGATAGTGGTACTAATGAAAAACTGTTTTTT. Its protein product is CASSVDSGTNEKLFF.

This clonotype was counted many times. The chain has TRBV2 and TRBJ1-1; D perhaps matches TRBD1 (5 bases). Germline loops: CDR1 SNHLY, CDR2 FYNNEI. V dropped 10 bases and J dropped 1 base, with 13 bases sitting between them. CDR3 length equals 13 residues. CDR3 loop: CATKYQGNTEAFF. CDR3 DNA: TGTGCCACGAAGTACCAGGGGAACACTGAAGCTTTCTTT.

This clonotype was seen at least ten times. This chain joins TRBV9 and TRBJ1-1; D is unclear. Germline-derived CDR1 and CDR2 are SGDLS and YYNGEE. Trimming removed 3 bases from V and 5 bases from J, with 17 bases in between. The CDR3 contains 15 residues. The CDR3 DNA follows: TGTGCCAGCAGCGCGAGGTCCGTTCGAGAAACTGAAGCTTTCTTT. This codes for CASSARSVRETEAFF.

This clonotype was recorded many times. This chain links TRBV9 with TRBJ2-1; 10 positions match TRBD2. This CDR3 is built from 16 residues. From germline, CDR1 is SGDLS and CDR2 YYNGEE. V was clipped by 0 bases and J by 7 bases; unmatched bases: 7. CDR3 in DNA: TGTGCCAGCAGCGTAGCACCGGGACTAGCGAATAATGAGCAGTTCTTC. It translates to CASSVAPGLANNEQFF.

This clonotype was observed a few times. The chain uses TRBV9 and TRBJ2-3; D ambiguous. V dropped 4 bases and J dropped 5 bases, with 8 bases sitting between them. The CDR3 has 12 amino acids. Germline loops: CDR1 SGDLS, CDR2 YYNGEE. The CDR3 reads CASSSRLDTQYF. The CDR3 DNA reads TGTGCCAGCAGCTCCAGACTAGATACGCAGTATTTT. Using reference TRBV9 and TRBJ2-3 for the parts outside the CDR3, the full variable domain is DSGVTQTPKHLITATGQRVTLRCSPRSGDLSVYWYQQSLDQGLQFLIQYYNGEERAKGNILERFSAQQFPDLHSELNLSSLELGDSALYFCASSSRLDTQYFGPGTRLTVL.

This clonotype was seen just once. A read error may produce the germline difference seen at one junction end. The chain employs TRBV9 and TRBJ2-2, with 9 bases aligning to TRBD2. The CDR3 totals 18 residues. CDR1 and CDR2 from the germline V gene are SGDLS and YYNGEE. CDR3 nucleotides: TGTGCCTGCAGCGTACCTCTTAGCGGGGGAACGAACACCGGGGAGCTGTTTTTT. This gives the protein CACSVPLSGGTNTGELFF.

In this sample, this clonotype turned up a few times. The CDR3 loop is CASSVEGGTQYF. CDR3 coding DNA: TGTGCCAGCAGCGTAGAGGGTGGTACGCAGTATTTT. The chain combines TRBV9 with TRBJ2-3; D is uncertain. Germline V gives CDR1 SGDLS, CDR2 YYNGEE. The V end was cut by 0 bases, the J end by 8 bases, with 7 bases between. The CDR3 is 12 amino acids.